This T cell receptor (beta chain) was captured in a study of T cell changes during pregnancy in multiple sclerosis. Data came from immunoSEQ multiplex PCR; TCRdb stores just in-frame clones and leaves some out. The sample shows about 48,000 clones, approximately 93% of them seen only once. V was pared by 1 base and J by 10 bases, with 14 bases between. The CDR3 totals 15 residues. Germline assignment: CDR1 SGHDN and CDR2 FVKESK. The V call is TRBV14, the J call TRBJ1-6; D is possibly TRBD1 (6 bases). The sequence derives from a female donor with multiple sclerosis, enrolled in a pregnancy study. The sample in question was CD4+ T cells from peripheral blood mononuclear cells, obtained in the first trimester of pregnancy. The CDR3 sequence: CASSQARGGRSPLHF. The CDR3 DNA reads as TGTGCCAGCAGCCAAGCGAGGGGGGGAAGGTCACCCCTCCACTTT.